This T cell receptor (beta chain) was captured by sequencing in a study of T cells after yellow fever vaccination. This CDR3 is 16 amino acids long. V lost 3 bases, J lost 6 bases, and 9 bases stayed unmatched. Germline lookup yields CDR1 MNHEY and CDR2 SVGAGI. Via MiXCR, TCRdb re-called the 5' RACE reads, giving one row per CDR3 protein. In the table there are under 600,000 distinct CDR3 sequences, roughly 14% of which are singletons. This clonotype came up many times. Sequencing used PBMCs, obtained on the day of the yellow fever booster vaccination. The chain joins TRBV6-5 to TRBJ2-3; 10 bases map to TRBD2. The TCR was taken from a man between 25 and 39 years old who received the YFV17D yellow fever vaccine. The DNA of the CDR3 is TGTGCCAGCAGTTATGAACCTAGCGGGAGAGGCGATACGCAGTATTTT. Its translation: CASSYEPSGRGDTQYF.